Below are 9 T cell receptor beta chains sequenced from a single sample in a study of cytomegalovirus exposure and HLA in healthy donors. Researchers ran the PCR with 60 Vbeta and 13 Jbeta primers. Produced via immunoSEQ multiplex PCR; TCRdb's table is partial and in-frame only. Of roughly 70,000 clones in the sample, around 77% were seen once. Sequenced material: PBMCs. The receptor set was obtained from a man aged 50-60 years in good health and CMV-seronegative.

V gene TRBV6-1 combines with J gene TRBJ1-3, with D uncertain. This CDR3 has 16 amino acids. Germline-derived CDR1 and CDR2 are MNHNS and SASEGT. V gave up 1 base and J gave up 5 bases, with 15 bases separating them. In DNA form, the CDR3 reads TGTGCCAGCAGTGAAGATTCTGCGGGTATCAGAAACACCATATATTTT. The encoded protein is CASSEDSAGIRNTIYF.

The chain couples TRBV15 to TRBJ1-5; D gene uncertain. V lost 6 bases and J lost 5, with 14 bases in between. The germline CDR1 and CDR2 sequences are LNHNV and YYDKDF (reference sequence). The CDR3 is 14 residues long. CDR3 loop: CATRRREGHQPQHF. In nucleotides, the CDR3 is TGTGCCACCAGACGGAGGGAGGGCCATCAGCCCCAGCATTTT. The full variable domain, completed using reference TRBV15 and TRBJ1-5, is DAMVIQNPRYQVTQFGKPVTLSCSQTLNHNVMYWYQQKSSQAPKLLFHYYDKDFNNEADTPDNFQSRRPNTSFCFLDIRSPGLGDTAMYLCATRRREGHQPQHFGDGTRLSIL.

J is TRBJ1-1 and V is TRBV2; the D gene is possibly TRBD1 (6 bases). The CDR3 extends over 14 amino acids. Looked up from germline, CDR1 is SNHLY and CDR2 is FYNNEI. With 5 bases removed from V and 6 bases from J, the gap between germline ends came to 16 bases. In DNA, the CDR3 is TGTGCCAGCAGTCCTCAGGGGAGGGGCCCTGAAGCTTTCTTT. The encoded protein is CASSPQGRGPEAFF.

This clone was detected only once. J is TRBJ2-1 and V is TRBV6-5, with 11 bases fitting TRBD2. Per germline, CDR1 MNHEY and CDR2 SVGAGI. The CDR3 is 16 residues long. The junction had 10 bases not matched to a gene; V was cut back by 4 bases and J by 8 bases. The CDR3 bases are TGTGCCAGCAGTTCTCAATTACTAGCGGGGGCCGATGAGCAGTTCTTC. It yields the protein CASSSQLLAGADEQFF.

The rearrangement links TRBV28 to TRBJ2-7; perhaps TRBD2 as D (5 bases). V lost 1 base, J lost 3 bases, and 10 bases lay in between. Per the germline V gene, CDR1 is MDHEN and CDR2 is SYDVKM. The CDR3 has 14 residues. CDR3 coding DNA: TGTGCCAGCAGTTTATTAGAGGGCGACTACGAGCAGTACTTC. Its translation is CASSLLEGDYEQYF.

This chain uses TRBV7-9 with TRBJ2-7; D is possibly TRBD2 (5 bases). The germline gives CDR1 SEHNR, CDR2 FQNEAQ (reference sequence). The CDR3 has 14 amino acids. The V end was cut by 4 bases, the J end by 3 bases, with 13 bases between. The CDR3 region is CASSSLTGDYEQYF. CDR3 coding DNA: TGTGCCAGCAGCTCCCTCACCGGGGACTACGAGCAGTACTTC.

This clone appeared once. The chain recombines TRBV19 with TRBJ1-5, with 7 bases lining up with TRBD1. The CDR3 sequence is 16 residues long. Germline V gives CDR1 LNHDA, CDR2 SQIVND (reference sequence). The V gene end was trimmed by 6 bases and the J gene end by 0 bases; junction bases not matched to a gene: 8. As DNA, the CDR3 is TGTGCCAGTAGGTATAAGGGGGCCGCTAGCAATCAGCCCCAGCATTTT. It codes for CASRYKGAASNQPQHF.

The V call is TRBV6-6, the J call TRBJ1-2, with 8 bases lining up with TRBD1. Germline-derived CDR1 and CDR2 are MNHNY and SVGAGI (reference sequence). The CDR3 loop spans 16 amino acids. J lost 6 bases, V lost 0 bases, and 9 bases had no gene match. The CDR3 nucleotides are TGTGCCAGCAGTTACTCATCAGGGGGCGGATTTGATGGCTACACCTTC. As protein: CASSYSSGGGFDGYTF.

This clone was picked up a small number of times. V is TRBV28 and J is TRBJ1-5, with a weak D call TRBD1 (5 bases). The CDR3 extends over 15 amino acids. Trimming stripped 3 bases from V and 4 bases from J, with 13 bases between. Germline CDR1 MDHEN, CDR2 SYDVKM. This chain's CDR3 is CASSFTGVVNQPQHF. In nucleotides, the CDR3 is TGTGCCAGCAGTTTCACAGGTGTAGTAAATCAGCCCCAGCATTTT.